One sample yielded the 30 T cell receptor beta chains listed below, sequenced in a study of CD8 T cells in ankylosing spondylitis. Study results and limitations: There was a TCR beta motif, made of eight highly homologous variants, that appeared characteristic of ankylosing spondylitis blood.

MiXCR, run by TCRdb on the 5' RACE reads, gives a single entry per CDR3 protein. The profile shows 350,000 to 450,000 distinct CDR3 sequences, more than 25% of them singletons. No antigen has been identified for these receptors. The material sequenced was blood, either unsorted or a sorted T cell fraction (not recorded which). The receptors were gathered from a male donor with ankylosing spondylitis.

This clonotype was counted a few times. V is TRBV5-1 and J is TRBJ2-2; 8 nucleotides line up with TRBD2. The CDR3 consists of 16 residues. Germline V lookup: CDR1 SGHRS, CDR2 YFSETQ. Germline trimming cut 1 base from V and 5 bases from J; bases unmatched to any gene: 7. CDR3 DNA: TGCGCCAGCAGCTTGCGCCTAGCGGGCGAGACCGGGGAGCTGTTTTTT. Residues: CASSLRLAGETGELFF.

Written as DNA, the CDR3 is TGTGCCAGTAGTACAGGACTAGCGGCACGAGATACGCAGTATTTT. Translating gives CASSTGLAARDTQYF. V and J are TRBV19 and TRBJ2-3; 10 positions match TRBD2. This CDR3 contains 15 residues. V lost 4 bases, J lost 5 bases, and 6 bases stayed unmatched. Per germline, CDR1 LNHDA and CDR2 SQIVND (reference sequence).

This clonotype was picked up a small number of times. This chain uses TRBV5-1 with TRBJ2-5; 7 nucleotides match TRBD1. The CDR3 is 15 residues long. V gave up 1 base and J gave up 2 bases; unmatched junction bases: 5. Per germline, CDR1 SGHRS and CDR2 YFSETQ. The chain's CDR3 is CASSLTGAEQETQYF. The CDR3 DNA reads TGCGCCAGCAGCTTGACAGGGGCCGAACAAGAGACCCAGTACTTC.

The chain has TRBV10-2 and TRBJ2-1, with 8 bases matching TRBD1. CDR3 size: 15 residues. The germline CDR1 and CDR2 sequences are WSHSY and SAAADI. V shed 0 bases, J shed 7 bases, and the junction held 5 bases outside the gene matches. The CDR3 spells CASSESPGGRNEQFF. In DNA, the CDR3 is TGCGCCAGCAGTGAGTCGCCAGGGGGCCGGAATGAGCAGTTCTTC.

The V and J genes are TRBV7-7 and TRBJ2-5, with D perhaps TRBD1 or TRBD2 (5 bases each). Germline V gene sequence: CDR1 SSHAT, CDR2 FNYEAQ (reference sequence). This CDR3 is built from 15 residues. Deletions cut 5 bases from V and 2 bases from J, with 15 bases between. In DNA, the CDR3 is TGTGCCAGCAGCGTATTACCGGGACCACAAGAGACCCAGTACTTC. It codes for CASSVLPGPQETQYF.

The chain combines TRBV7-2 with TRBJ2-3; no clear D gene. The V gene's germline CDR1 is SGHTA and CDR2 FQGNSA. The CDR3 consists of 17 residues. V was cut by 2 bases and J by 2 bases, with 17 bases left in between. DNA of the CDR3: TGTGCCAGCAGCTTATACGCGGTAACACCGAACACAGATACGCAGTATTTT. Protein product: CASSLYAVTPNTDTQYF. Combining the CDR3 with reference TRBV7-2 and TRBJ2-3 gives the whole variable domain GAGVSQSPSNKVTEKGKDVELRCDPISGHTALYWYRQSLGQGLEFLIYFQGNSAPDKSGLPSDRFSAERTGGSVSTLTIQRTQQEDSAVYLCASSLYAVTPNTDTQYFGPGTRLTVL.

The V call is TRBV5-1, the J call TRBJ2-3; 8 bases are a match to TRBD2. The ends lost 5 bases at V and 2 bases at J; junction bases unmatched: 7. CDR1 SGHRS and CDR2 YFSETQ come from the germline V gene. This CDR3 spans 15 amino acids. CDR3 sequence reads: CASSSRLANTDTQYF. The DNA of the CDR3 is TGCGCCAGCAGTTCCCGACTAGCGAACACAGATACGCAGTATTTT.

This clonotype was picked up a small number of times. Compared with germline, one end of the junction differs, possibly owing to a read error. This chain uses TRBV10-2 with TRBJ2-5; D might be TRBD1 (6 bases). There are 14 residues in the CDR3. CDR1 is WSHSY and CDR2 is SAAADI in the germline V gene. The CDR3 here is CASSEVMTGGYMHF. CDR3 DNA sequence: TGCGCCAGCAGTGAGGTTATGACAGGTGGCTATATGCACTTC.

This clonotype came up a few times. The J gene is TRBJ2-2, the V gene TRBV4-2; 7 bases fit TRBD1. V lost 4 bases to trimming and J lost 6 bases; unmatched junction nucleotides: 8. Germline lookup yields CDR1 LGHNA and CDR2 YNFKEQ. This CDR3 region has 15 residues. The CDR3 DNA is TGTGCCAGCAGCCTAGGAATGCAGGGGGCCGGGGAGCTGTTTTTT. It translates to CASSLGMQGAGELFF.

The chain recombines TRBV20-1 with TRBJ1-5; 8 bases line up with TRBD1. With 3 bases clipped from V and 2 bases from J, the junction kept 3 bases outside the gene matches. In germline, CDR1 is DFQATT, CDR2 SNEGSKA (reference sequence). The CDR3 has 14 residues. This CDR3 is CSARLGQGNQPQHF. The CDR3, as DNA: TGCAGTGCTAGGTTGGGACAGGGCAATCAGCCCCAGCATTTT.

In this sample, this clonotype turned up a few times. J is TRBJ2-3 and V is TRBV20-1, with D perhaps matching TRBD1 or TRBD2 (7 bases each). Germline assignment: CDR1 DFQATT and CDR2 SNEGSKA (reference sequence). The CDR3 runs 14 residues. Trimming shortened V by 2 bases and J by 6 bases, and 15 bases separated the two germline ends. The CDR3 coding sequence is TGCAGTGCTAGAAAGACAGGGACTACGGATACGCAGTATTTT. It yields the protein CSARKTGTTDTQYF.

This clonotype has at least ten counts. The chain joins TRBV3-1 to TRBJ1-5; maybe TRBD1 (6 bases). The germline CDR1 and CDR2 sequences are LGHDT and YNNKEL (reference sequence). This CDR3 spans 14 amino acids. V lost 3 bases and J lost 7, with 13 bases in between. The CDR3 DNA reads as TGTGCCAGCAGCCACCAGGGGCAGGGGCAGCCCCAGCATTTT. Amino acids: CASSHQGQGQPQHF.

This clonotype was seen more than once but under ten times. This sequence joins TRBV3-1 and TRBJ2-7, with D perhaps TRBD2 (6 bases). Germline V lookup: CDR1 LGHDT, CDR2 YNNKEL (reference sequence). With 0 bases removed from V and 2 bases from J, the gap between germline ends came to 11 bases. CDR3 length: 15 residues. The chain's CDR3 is CASSQDQLATYEQYF. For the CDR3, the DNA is TGTGCCAGCAGCCAAGATCAACTAGCTACCTACGAGCAGTACTTC.

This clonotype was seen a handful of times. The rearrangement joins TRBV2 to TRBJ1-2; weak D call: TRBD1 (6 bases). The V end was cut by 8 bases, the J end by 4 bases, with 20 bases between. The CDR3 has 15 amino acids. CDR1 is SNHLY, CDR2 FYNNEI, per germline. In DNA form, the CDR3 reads TGTGCCAGCGTCCCTGAGGGGGGGGGGATCTATGGCTACACCTTC. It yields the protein CASVPEGGGIYGYTF.

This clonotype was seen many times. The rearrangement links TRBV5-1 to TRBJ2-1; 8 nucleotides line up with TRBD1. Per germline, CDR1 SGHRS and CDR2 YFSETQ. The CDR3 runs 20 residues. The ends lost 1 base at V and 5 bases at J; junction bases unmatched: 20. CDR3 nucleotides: TGCGCCAGCAGCTTGAGGACAGGGAGCCTTTCGTCAAACCTCGACAATGAGCAGTTCTTC. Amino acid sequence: CASSLRTGSLSSNLDNEQFF.

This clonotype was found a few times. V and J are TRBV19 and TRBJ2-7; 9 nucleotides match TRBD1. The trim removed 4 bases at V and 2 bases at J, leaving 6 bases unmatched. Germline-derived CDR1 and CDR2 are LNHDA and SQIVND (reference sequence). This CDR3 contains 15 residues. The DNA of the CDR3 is TGTGCCAGTAGTAGAAGCCGGGACAGGGCCTACGAGCAGTACTTC. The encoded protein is CASSRSRDRAYEQYF. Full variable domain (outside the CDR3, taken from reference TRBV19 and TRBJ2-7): DGGITQSPKYLFRKEGQNVTLSCEQNLNHDAMYWYRQDPGQGLRLIYYSQIVNDFQKGDIAEGYSVSREKKESFPLTVTSAQKNPTAFYLCASSRSRDRAYEQYFGPGTRLTVT.

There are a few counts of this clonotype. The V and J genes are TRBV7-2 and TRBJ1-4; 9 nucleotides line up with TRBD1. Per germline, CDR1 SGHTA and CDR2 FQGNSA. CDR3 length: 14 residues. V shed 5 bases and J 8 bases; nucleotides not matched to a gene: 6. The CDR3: CASSPRTGEEKLFF. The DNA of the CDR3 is TGTGCCAGCAGCCCAAGGACAGGGGAGGAAAAACTGTTTTTT.

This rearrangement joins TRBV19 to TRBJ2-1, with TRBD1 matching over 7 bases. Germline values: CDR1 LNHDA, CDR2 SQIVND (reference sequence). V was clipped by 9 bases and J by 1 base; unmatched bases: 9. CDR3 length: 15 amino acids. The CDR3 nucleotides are TGTGCCAGCTCACAGGGGCCGGGGTCCTACAATGAGCAGTTCTTC. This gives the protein CASSQGPGSYNEQFF.

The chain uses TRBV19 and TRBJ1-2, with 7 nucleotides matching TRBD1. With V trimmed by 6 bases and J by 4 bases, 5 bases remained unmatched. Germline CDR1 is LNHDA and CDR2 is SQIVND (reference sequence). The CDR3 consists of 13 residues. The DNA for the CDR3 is TGTGCCAGTAGCTCGACAGGGATCTATGGCTACACCTTC. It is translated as CASSSTGIYGYTF. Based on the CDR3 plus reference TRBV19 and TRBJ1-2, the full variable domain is DGGITQSPKYLFRKEGQNVTLSCEQNLNHDAMYWYRQDPGQGLRLIYYSQIVNDFQKGDIAEGYSVSREKKESFPLTVTSAQKNPTAFYLCASSSTGIYGYTFGSGTRLTVV.

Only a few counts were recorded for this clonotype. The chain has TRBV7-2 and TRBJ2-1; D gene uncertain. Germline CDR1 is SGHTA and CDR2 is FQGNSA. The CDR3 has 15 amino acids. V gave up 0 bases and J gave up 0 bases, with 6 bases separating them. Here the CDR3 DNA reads TGTGCCAGCAGCTTAGCGTCGAGCTCCTACAATGAGCAGTTCTTC. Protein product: CASSLASSSYNEQFF.

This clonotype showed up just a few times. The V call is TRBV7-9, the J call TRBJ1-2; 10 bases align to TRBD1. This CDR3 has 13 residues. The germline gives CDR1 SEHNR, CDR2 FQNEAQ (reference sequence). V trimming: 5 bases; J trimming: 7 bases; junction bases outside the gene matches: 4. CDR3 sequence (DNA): TGTGCCAGCAGCGCCGGGACAGGGGTTGGCTACACCTTC. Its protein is CASSAGTGVGYTF.

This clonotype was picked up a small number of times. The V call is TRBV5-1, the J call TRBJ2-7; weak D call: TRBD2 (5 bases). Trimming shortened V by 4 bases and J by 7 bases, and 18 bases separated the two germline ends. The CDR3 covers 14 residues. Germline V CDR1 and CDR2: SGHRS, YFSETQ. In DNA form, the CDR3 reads TGCGCCAGCAGCGAATGGACTGCAATCGGAGAGCAGTACTTC. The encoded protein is CASSEWTAIGEQYF.

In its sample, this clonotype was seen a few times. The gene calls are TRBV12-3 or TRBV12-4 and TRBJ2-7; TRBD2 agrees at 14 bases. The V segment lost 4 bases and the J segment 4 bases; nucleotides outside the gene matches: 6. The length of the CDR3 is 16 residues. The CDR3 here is CASSYRLAGGKYEQYF. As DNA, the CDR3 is TGTGCCAGCAGTTACCGACTAGCGGGAGGGAAGTACGAGCAGTACTTC.

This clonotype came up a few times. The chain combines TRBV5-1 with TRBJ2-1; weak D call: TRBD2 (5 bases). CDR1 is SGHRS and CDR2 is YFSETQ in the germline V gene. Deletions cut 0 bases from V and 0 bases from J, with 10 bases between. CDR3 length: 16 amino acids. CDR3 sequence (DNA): TGCGCCAGCAGCTTGGAAGCGGCTAGCTCCTACAATGAGCAGTTCTTC. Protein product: CASSLEAASSYNEQFF.

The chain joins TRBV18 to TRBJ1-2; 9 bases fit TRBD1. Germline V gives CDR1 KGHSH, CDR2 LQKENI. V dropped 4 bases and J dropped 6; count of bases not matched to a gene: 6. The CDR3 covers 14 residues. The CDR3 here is CASSLWDRADGYTF. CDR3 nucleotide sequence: TGTGCCAGCTCACTCTGGGACAGGGCAGATGGCTACACCTTC. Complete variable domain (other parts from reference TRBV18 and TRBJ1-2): NAGVMQNPRHLVRRRGQEARLRCSPMKGHSHVYWYRQLPEEGLKFMVYLQKENIIDESGMPKERFSAEFPKEGPSILRIQQVVRGDSAAYFCASSLWDRADGYTFGSGTRLTVV.

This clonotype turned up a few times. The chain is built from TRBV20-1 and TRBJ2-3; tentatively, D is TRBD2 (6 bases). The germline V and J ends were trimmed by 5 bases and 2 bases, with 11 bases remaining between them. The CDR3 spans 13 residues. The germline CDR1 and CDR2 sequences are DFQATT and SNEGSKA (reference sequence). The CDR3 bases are TGCAGTGCTGGGACTTACGACACAGATACGCAGTATTTT. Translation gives CSAGTYDTDTQYF.

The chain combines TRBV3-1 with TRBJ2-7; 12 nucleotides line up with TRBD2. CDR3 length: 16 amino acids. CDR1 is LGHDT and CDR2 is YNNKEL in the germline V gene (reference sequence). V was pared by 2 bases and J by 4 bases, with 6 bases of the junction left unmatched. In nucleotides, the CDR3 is TGTGCCAGCAGCCAATTCGCGACTAGCGGGAGTTACGAGCAGTACTTC. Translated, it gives CASSQFATSGSYEQYF.

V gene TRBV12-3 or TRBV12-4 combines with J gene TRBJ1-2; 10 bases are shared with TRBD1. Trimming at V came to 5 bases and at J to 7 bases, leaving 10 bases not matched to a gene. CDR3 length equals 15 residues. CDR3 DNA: TGTGCCAGCAGTCCCGGGACAGGGGATACGACTGGCTACACCTTC. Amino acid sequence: CASSPGTGDTTGYTF.

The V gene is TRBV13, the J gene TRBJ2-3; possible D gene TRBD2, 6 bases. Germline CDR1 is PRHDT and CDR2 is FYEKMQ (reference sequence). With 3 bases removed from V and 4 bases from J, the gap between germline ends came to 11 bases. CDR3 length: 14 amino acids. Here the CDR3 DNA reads TGTGCCAGCAGCTTGACTAGGTTTTCAGATACGCAGTATTTT. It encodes CASSLTRFSDTQYF.

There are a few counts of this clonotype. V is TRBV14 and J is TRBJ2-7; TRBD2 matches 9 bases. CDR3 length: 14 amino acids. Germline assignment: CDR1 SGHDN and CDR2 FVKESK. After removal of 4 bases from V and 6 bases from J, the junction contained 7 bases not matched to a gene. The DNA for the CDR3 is TGTGCCAGCAGCCCGTTATTAGCGGGAGTCGAGCAGTACGTC. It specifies CASSPLLAGVEQYV.